This T cell receptor beta chain is drawn from a study of CXCR3-negative and CXCR3-positive naive CD8 T cells. About the study: Sequencing gave 120 million to 150 million TRB reads overall, about 1.5 +/- 0.3 million per library. Study results and limitations: PBMCs showed partially decreased CXCR3 expression after cryopreservation, and most assays used fresh PBMCs. Comparison of naive cells showed more hydrophobic TRB CDR3s in CXCR3-positive than in CXCR3-negative naive cells. Naive CXCR3-positive and CXCR3-negative cells shared similar TRBV-TRBJ usage, unlike memory cells.

The method, 5' RACE with UMI labels, was used to prepare the TRB cDNA libraries. TCRdb reprocessed the 5' RACE reads and keeps a single row for each CDR3 protein, giving no DNA. This repertoire includes some 150,000 distinct CDR3 sequences. For this clonotype: What it binds is unknown.

Germline V gene lookup returns CDR1 SGHRS and CDR2 YFSETQ. CDR3 length: 14 amino acids. This chain links TRBV5-1 with TRBJ1-2; the D call of TRBD1 rests on TCRdb alone, since no DNA is present to check it. Specimen: naive CXCR3+ CD8+ T cells from blood. Specified subset: CD45RO-CCR7+CD27+CD95- naive CD8+ T cells expressing CXCR3 (TNR3+). The sequence derives from a human donor in good health. Some clones in this sample may be carry-over from other donors' samples. The CDR3 sequence is CASSLLTGNYGYTF.